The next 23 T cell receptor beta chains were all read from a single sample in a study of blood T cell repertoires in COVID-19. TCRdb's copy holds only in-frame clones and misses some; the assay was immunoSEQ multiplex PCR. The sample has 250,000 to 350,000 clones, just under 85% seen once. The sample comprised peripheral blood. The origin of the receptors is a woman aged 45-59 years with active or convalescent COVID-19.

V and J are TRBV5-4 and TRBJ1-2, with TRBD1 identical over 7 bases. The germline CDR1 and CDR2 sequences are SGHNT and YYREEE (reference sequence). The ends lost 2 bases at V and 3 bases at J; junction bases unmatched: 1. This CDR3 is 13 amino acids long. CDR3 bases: TGTGCCAGCAGCTTAACAGGGGACTATGGCTACACCTTC. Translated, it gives CASSLTGDYGYTF.

CDR3 sequence: CATKNRGNTEAFF. CDR3 sequence (DNA): TGTGCCACTAAAAACAGGGGGAACACTGAAGCTTTCTTT. V gene TRBV19 combines with J gene TRBJ1-1; 7 bases match TRBD1. V lost 10 bases to trimming and J lost 1 base; unmatched junction nucleotides: 6. In germline, CDR1 is LNHDA, CDR2 SQIVND (reference sequence). The CDR3 runs 13 residues.

For the CDR3, the DNA is TGTGCCACCAGTGATTCTAGTCCTGAGCAGTTCTTC. Translating it yields CATSDSSPEQFF. The rearrangement joins TRBV24-1 to TRBJ2-1; D gene unclear. CDR3 size: 12 residues. The germline CDR1 and CDR2 sequences are KGHDR and SFDVKD. V was cut by 2 bases and J by 9 bases, with 7 bases left in between.

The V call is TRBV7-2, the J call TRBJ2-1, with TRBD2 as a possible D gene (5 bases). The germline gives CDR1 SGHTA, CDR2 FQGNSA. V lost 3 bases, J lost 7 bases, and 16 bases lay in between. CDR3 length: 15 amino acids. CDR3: CASSLGKGRGNEQFF. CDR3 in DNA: TGTGCCAGCAGCTTGGGTAAGGGTCGGGGTAATGAGCAGTTCTTC.

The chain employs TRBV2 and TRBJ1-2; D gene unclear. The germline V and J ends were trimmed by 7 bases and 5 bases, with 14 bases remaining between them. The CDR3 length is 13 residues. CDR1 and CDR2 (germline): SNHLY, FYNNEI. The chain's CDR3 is CASNQDNLYGYTF. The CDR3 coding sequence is TGTGCCAGCAACCAAGACAACTTATATGGCTACACCTTC.

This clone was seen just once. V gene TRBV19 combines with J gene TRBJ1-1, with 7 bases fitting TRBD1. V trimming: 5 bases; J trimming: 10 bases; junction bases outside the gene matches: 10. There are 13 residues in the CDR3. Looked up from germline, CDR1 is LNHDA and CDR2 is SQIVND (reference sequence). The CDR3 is CASSSAGGFRAFF. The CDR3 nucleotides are TGTGCCAGTAGTTCGGCAGGGGGGTTTCGAGCTTTCTTT. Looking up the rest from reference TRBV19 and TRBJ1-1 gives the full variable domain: DGGITQSPKYLFRKEGQNVTLSCEQNLNHDAMYWYRQDPGQGLRLIYYSQIVNDFQKGDIAEGYSVSREKKESFPLTVTSAQKNPTAFYLCASSSAGGFRAFFGQGTRLTVV.

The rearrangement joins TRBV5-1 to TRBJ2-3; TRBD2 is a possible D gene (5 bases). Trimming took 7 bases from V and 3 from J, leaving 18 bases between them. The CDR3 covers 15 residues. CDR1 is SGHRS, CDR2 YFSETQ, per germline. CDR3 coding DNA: TGCGCCAGCCGTCCGACTCCCGGAGGAACAGATACGCAGTATTTT. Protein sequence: CASRPTPGGTDTQYF.

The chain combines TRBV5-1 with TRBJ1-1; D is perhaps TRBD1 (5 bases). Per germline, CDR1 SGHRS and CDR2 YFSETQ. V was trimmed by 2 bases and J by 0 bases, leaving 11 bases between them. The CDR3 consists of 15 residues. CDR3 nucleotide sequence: TGCGCCAGCAGCTTAGGCGGGGGGATGAACACTGAAGCTTTCTTT. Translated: CASSLGGGMNTEAFF.

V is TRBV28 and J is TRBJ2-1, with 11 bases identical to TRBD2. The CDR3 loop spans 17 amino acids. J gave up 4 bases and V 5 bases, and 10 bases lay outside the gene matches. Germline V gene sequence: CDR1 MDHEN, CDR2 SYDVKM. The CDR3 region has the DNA TGTGCCAGCAGTCCAACATCCGGGACTAGCGGTTACAATGAGCAGTTCTTC. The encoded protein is CASSPTSGTSGYNEQFF.

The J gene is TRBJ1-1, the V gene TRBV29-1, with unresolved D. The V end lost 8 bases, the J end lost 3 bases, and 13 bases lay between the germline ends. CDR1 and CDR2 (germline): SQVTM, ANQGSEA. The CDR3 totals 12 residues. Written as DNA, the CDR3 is TGCAGCATTAACCGGGATCACACTGAAGCTTTCTTT. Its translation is CSINRDHTEAFF.

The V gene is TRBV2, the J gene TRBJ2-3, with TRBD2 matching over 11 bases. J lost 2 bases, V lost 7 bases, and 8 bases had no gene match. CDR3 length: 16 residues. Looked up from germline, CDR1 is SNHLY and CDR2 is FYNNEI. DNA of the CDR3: TGTGCCAGCAAGACCCCGGGACTAGCGGCCACAGATACGCAGTATTTT. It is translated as CASKTPGLAATDTQYF.

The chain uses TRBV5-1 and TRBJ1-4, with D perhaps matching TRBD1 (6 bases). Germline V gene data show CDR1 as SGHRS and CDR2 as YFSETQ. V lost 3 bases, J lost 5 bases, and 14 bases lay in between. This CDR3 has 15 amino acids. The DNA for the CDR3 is TGCGCCAGCAGCTCGACGACAGGCTACAATGAAAAACTGTTTTTT. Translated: CASSSTTGYNEKLFF.

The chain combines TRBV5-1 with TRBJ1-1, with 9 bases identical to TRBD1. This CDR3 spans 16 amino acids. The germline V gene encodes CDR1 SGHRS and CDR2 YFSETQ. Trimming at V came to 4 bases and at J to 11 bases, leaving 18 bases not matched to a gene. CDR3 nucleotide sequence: TGCGCCAGCAGCCAGATGGGGGGACAGGGAAGTTCTCGGGCTTTCTTT. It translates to CASSQMGGQGSSRAFF.

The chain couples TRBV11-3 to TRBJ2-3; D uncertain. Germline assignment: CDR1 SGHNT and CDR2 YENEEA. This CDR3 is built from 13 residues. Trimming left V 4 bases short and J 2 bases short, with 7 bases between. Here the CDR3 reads CASSSQYTDTQYF. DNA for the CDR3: TGTGCCAGCAGCTCGCAGTACACAGATACGCAGTATTTT.

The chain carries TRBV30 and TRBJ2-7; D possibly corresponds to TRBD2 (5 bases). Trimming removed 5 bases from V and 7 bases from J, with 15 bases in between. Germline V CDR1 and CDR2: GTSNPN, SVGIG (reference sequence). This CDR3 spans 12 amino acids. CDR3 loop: CAWRTSTWEQYF. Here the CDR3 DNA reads TGTGCCTGGCGAACTAGTACTTGGGAGCAGTACTTC.

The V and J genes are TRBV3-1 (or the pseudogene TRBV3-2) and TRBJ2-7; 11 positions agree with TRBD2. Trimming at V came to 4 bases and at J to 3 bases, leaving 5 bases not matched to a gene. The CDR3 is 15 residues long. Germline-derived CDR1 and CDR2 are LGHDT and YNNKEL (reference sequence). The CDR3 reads CASSRGGTSGYEQYF. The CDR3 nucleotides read TGTGCCAGCAGCCGTGGTGGGACTAGCGGCTACGAGCAGTACTTC.

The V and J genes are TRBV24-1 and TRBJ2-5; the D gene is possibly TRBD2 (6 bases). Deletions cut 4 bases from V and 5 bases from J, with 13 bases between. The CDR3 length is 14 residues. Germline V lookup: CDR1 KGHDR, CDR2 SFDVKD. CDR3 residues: CATSEGGGTETQYF. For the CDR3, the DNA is TGTGCCACCAGTGAGGGGGGTGGTACGGAGACCCAGTACTTC.

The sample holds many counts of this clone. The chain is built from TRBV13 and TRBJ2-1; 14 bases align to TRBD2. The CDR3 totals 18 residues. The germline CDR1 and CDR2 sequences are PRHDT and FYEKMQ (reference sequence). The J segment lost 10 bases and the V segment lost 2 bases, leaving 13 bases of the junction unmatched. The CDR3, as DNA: TGTGCCAGCAGCTTAACCGCTCGACTAGCGGGAGGGTCGGGCGAGCAGTTCTTC. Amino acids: CASSLTARLAGGSGEQFF.

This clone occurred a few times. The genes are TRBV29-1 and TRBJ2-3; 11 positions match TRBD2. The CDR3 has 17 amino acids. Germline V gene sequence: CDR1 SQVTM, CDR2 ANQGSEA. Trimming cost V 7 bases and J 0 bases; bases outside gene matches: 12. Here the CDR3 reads CSASGLAGDFSTDTQYF. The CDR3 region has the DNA TGCAGCGCATCCGGACTAGCGGGTGATTTTAGCACAGATACGCAGTATTTT.

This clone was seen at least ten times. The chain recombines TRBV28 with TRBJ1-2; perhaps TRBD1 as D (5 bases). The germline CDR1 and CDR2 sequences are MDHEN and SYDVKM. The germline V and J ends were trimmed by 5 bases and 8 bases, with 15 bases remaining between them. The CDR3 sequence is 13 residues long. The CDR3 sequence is CASSPADSGGYTF. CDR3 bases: TGTGCCAGCAGTCCGGCCGACAGTGGCGGCTACACCTTC.

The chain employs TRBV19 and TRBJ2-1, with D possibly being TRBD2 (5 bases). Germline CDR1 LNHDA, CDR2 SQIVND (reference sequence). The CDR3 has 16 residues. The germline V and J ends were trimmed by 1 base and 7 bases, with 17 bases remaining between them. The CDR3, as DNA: TGTGCCAGTAGTATAGCACATGGTGGAGGCGGAAATGAGCAGTTCTTC. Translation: CASSIAHGGGGNEQFF.

CDR3 residues: CASSPGGPGPEAFF. In nucleotides, the CDR3 is TGTGCCAGCAGCCCCGGGGGGCCGGGACCCGAAGCTTTCTTT. The chain uses TRBV9 and TRBJ1-1, with D possibly TRBD1 on 6 matching bases. The CDR3 loop spans 14 amino acids. The V end lost 4 bases, the J end lost 8 bases, and 18 bases lay between the germline ends. Looked up from germline, CDR1 is SGDLS and CDR2 is YYNGEE.

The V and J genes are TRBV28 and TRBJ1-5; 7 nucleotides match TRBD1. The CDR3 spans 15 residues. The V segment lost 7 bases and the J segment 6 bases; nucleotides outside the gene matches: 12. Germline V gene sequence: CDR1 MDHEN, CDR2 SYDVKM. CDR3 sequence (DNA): TGTGCCAGCACCCGGGGCAGGGGGATAGGTCAGCCCCAGCATTTT. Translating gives CASTRGRGIGQPQHF. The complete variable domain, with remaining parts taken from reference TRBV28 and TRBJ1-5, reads DVKVTQSSRYLVKRTGEKVFLECVQDMDHENMFWYRQDPGLGLRLIYFSYDVKMKEKGDIPEGYSVSREKKERFSLILESASTNQTSMYLCASTRGRGIGQPQHFGDGTRLSIL.